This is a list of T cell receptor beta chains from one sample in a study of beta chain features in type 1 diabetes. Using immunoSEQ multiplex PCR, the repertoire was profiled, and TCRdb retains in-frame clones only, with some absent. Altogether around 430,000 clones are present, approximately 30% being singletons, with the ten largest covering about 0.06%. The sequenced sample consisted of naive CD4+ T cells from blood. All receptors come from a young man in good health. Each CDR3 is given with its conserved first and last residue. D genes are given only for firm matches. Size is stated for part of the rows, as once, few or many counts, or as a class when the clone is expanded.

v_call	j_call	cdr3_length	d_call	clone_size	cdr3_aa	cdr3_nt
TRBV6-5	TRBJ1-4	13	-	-	CASSTPGREKLFF	TGTGCCAGCAGTACCCCGGGCCGAGAAAAACTGTTTTTT
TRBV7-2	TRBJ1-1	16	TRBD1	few	CASSQRDRGTNTEAFF	TGTGCCAGCAGCCAACGGGACAGGGGGACAAACACTGAAGCTTTCTTT
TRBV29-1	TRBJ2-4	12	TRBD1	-	CSVTGQANIQYF	TGCAGCGTGACGGGACAGGCGAACATTCAGTACTTC
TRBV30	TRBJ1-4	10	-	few	CAWSSEKLFF	TGTGCCTGGAGTTCTGAAAAACTGTTTTTT
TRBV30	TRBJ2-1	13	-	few	CAWSYSSYNEQFF	TGTGCCTGGAGCTACAGCTCCTACAATGAGCAGTTCTTC
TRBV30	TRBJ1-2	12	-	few	CAWSTGLGSYTF	TGTGCCTGGAGTACAGGGTTAGGGAGCTACACCTTC
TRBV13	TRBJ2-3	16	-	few	CASSLREARYTDTQYF	TGTGCCAGCAGCTTAAGAGAGGCGCGGTACACAGATACGCAGTATTTT
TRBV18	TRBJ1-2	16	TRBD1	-	CASSPMGRQGTYGYTF	TGTGCCAGCTCACCAATGGGGAGACAGGGCACGTATGGCTACACCTTC
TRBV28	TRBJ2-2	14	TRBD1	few	CASGQGWIGGELFF	TGTGCCAGCGGACAGGGTTGGATCGGCGGGGAGCTGTTTTTT
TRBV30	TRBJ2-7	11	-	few	CAWSVEYEQYF	TGTGCCTGGAGTGTAGAGTACGAGCAGTACTTC
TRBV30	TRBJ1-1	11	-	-	CAWTGLGEAFF	TGTGCCTGGACAGGGTTGGGTGAAGCTTTCTTT
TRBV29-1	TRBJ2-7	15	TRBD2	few	CSVAGLAAGTYEQYF	TGCAGCGTGGCGGGACTAGCGGCGGGAACATACGAGCAGTACTTC
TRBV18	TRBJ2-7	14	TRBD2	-	CASSPGGARYEQYF	TGTGCCAGCTCACCCGGGGGGGCAAGGTACGAGCAGTACTTC
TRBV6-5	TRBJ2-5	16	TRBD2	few	CASSYQRGGSFETQYF	TGTGCCAGCAGTTACCAGAGGGGCGGGAGCTTTGAGACCCAGTACTTC
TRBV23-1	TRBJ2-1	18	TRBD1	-	CASSQSSSDRGDYNEQFF	TGCGCCAGCAGTCAATCGAGCTCGGACAGGGGAGACTACAATGAGCAGTTCTTC
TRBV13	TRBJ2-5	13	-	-	CASSRTAQETQYF	TGTGCCAGCAGCCGGACAGCCCAAGAGACCCAGTACTTC
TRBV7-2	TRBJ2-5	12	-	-	CASSSSQETQYF	TGTGCCAGCAGCTCCTCCCAAGAGACCCAGTACTTC
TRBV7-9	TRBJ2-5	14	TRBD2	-	CASSLSGRAETQYF	TGTGCCAGCAGCTTATCCGGGAGGGCGGAGACCCAGTACTTC
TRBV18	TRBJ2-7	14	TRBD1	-	CASSPTGPTYEQYF	TGTGCCAGCTCACCGACAGGGCCCACCTACGAGCAGTACTTC
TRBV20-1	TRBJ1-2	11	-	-	CSASYNYGYTF	TGCAGTGCTAGCTACAACTATGGCTACACCTTC
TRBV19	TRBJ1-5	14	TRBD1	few	CASSLGQGHEPQHF	TGTGCCAGTAGTCTTGGACAGGGGCACGAGCCCCAGCATTTT
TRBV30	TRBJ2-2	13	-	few	CAWTGRLTGELFF	TGTGCCTGGACGGGTCGGCTAACCGGGGAGCTGTTTTTT
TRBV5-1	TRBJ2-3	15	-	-	CASSLGEGPTDTQYF	TGCGCCAGCAGCTTGGGTGAGGGGCCCACAGATACGCAGTATTTT
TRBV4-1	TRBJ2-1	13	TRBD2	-	CASSHGTNNEQFF	TGCGCCAGCAGCCACGGGACTAACAATGAGCAGTTCTTC
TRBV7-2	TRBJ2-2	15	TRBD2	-	CASSLSGRETGELFF	TGTGCCAGCAGCCTTAGCGGGAGGGAAACCGGGGAGCTGTTTTTT
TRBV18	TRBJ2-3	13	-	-	CASSSTSTDTQYF	TGTGCCAGCTCGTCGACTAGCACAGATACGCAGTATTTT
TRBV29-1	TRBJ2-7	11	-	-	CSVETELEQYF	TGCAGCGTTGAAACTGAGTTGGAGCAGTACTTC
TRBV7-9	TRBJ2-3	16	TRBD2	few	CASSLGLAGGQDTQYF	TGTGCCAGCAGCTTAGGCCTAGCGGGAGGTCAAGATACGCAGTATTTT
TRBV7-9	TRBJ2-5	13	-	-	CASSLTPQETQYF	TGTGCCAGCAGCTTGACACCCCAAGAGACCCAGTACTTC
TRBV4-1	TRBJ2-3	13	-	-	CASSPSWLGTQYF	TGCGCCAGCAGCCCGTCCTGGCTAGGGACGCAGTATTTT
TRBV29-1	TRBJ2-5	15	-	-	CSVVDAGKSQETQYF	TGCAGCGTTGTTGATGCGGGAAAAAGCCAAGAGACCCAGTACTTC
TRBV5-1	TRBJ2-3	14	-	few	CASGRWDRTDTQYF	TGCGCCAGCGGGCGATGGGACCGCACAGATACGCAGTATTTT
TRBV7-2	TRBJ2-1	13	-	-	CASSFHRVNEQFF	TGTGCCAGCAGCTTTCACAGGGTTAATGAGCAGTTCTTC
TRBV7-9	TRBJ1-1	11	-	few	CASSLQTEAFF	TGTGCCAGCAGCTTACAGACTGAAGCTTTCTTT
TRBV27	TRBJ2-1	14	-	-	CASSPGAAPSEQFF	TGTGCCAGCAGTCCTGGGGCGGCCCCCAGTGAGCAGTTCTTC
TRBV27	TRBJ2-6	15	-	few	CASSYTGAGANVLTF	TGTGCCAGCAGTTACACGGGGGCTGGGGCCAACGTCCTGACTTTC
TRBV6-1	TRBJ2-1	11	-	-	CASSERTEQFF	TGTGCCAGCAGTGAAAGGACTGAGCAGTTCTTC
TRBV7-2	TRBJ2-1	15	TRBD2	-	CASSRAGANYNEQFF	TGTGCCAGCAGCCGGGCGGGAGCTAACTACAATGAGCAGTTCTTC
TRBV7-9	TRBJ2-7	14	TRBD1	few	CASSSLTGSDEQYF	TGTGCCAGCAGCTCTCTGACAGGGAGCGACGAGCAGTACTTC
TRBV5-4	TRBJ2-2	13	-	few	CASSLDSSGELFF	TGTGCCAGCAGCTTGGACAGTTCCGGGGAGCTGTTTTTT
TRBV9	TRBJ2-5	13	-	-	CASSRDLRETQYF	TGTGCCAGCAGTCGGGACCTGCGGGAGACCCAGTACTTC
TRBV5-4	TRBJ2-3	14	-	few	CASSLRQGPRTQYF	TGTGCCAGCAGCTTGAGGCAGGGGCCGAGGACGCAGTATTTT
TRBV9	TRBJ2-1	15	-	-	CASSARGLSRDEQFF	TGTGCCAGCAGCGCCAGGGGCCTATCAAGAGATGAGCAGTTCTTC
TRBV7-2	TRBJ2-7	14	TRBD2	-	CASSGTSGLGEQYF	TGTGCCAGCAGCGGGACTAGCGGTCTAGGCGAGCAGTACTTC
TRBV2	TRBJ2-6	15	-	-	CASSDGGPGANVLTF	TGTGCCAGCAGTGACGGGGGACCTGGGGCCAACGTCCTGACTTTC
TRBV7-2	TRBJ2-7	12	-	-	CASSLVAGTVYF	TGTGCCAGCAGCCTTGTAGCGGGGACAGTGTACTTC
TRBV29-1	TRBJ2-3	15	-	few	CSADLPGARTDTQYF	TGCAGCGCCGACCTGCCCGGGGCGCGCACAGATACGCAGTATTTT
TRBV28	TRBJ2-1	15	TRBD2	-	CASSRGGGPYNEQFF	TGTGCCAGCTCCCGGGGGGGCGGGCCATACAATGAGCAGTTCTTC
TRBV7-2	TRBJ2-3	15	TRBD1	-	CASSLAGTGGGTQYF	TGTGCCAGCAGCTTAGCCGGGACAGGGGGAGGTACGCAGTATTTT
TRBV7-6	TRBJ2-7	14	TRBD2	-	CASSLGLAGREQYF	TGTGCCAGCAGCCTAGGACTAGCGGGGAGGGAGCAGTACTTC